The clone carrying this T cell receptor beta chain was seen a single time. Antigen: not known. These data originate in a study of T cell responses to AZD1222 COVID-19 vaccine. Broader study findings: Among those given AZD1222, only six were seropositive at baseline. Clonal diversity was possibly underestimated, and the donors were mostly white British, with more females. The peak T cell response came first, and repertoires were sampled only after it. Among vaccine-associated CD4 TCRs, coverage spanned spike, with dominance at 160-218 and 743-854.

Clones were sequenced by immunoSEQ multiplex PCR, and TCRdb holds only the in-frame ones, with some missing. Of 100,000 or so clones in the sample, 80% to 90% were seen once. Trimming stripped 6 bases from V and 4 bases from J, with 9 bases between. CDR1 and CDR2 from the germline V gene are MDHEN and SYDVKM. CDR3 length: 13 residues. This TCR derives from an adult who received the AZD1222 COVID-19 vaccine. The sample here was peripheral blood, taken 28 days after the second AZD1222 dose. This sequence joins TRBV28 and TRBJ2-2; TRBD1 or TRBD2 may be the D gene (5 bases each). DNA for the CDR3: TGTGCCAGCAGGAGGGGTAGCACCGGGGAGCTGTTTTTT. Protein: CASRRGSTGELFF.